Following are 31 T cell receptor beta chains from one sample sequenced in a study of cytomegalovirus exposure and HLA in healthy donors. Use of 60 Vbeta and 13 Jbeta primers characterized the PCR. Only in-frame clones appear in the TCRdb table, and some are missing; sequencing was by immunoSEQ multiplex PCR. The sample lists hundreds of thousands of clones, about 80% occurring once. Sequencing input: PBMCs. These TCRs come from a man aged 40-55 years in good health and CMV-seronegative.

For this clone: Different DNA sequences within this sample yield the same CDR3. The V call is TRBV20-1, the J call TRBJ1-1; no clear D gene. The V and J ends lost 5 bases and 4 bases respectively, with 8 bases between them. In germline, CDR1 is DFQATT, CDR2 SNEGSKA (reference sequence). This CDR3 region has 11 residues. The CDR3 sequence is CSAARGTEAFF. The CDR3 DNA reads TGCAGTGCTGCCCGGGGCACTGAAGCTTTCTTT.

This clone was counted a single time. The chain couples TRBV10-3 to TRBJ1-1; D gene unclear. Trimming removed 4 bases from V and 5 bases from J, with 11 bases in between. Looked up from germline, CDR1 is ENHRY and CDR2 is SYGVKD. The CDR3 runs to 13 residues. The CDR3 coding sequence is TGTGCCATCAGTGGTGTCGCGGGGACTGAAGCTTTCTTT. This codes for CAISGVAGTEAFF.

This clone appeared a few times. The chain couples TRBV25-1 to TRBJ1-2; 8 nucleotides line up with TRBD1. CDR3 length: 14 amino acids. Losses at the gene ends were 5 bases for V and 1 base for J; bases not matched to a gene: 3. In germline, CDR1 is MGHDK, CDR2 SYGVNS. Here the CDR3 DNA reads TGTGCCAGCAGTATTGGACAGGGTAACTATGGCTACACCTTC. This encodes CASSIGQGNYGYTF.

This clone was observed a handful of times. The junction shows a germline mismatch at one end, possibly a read error. This sequence joins TRBV2 and TRBJ1-1; D gene ambiguous. The CDR3 runs 12 residues. Germline V lookup: CDR1 SNHLY, CDR2 FYNNEI. CDR3 in amino acids: CASTEQRAEAFF. In nucleotides, the CDR3 is TGTGCCAGCACTGAACAGCGCGCTGAAGCTTTCTTT.

The rearrangement links TRBV5-1 to TRBJ2-3, with D perhaps TRBD2 (5 bases). This CDR3 is built from 15 residues. Trimming took off 4 bases at V and 2 bases at J, with 14 bases between the two ends. Per germline, CDR1 SGHRS and CDR2 YFSETQ. CDR3 sequence reads: CASSRRGPNTDTQYF. DNA for the CDR3: TGCGCCAGCAGCAGACGCGGGCCCAACACAGATACGCAGTATTTT.

For the CDR3, the DNA is TGCGCCAGCAGCCAAGGAGACAAAAGCTACGAGCAGTACTTC. It yields the protein CASSQGDKSYEQYF. The genes are TRBV4-1 and TRBJ2-7; no reliable D call. In germline, CDR1 is MGHRA, CDR2 YSYEKL. This CDR3 has 14 amino acids. The V end was cut by 1 base, the J end by 3 bases, with 10 bases between.

The table lists this clone with a count of one. The V gene is TRBV7-9, the J gene TRBJ2-7; tentatively, D is TRBD1 (6 bases). Between the trimmed V and J ends, which lost 5 bases and 8 bases, there was a span of 13 bases. Germline-derived CDR1 and CDR2 are SEHNR and FQNEAQ (reference sequence). This CDR3 region has 12 residues. The CDR3 protein is CASSARDTKQYF. CDR3 in DNA: TGTGCCAGCAGCGCCCGGGACACAAAGCAGTACTTC.

The chain recombines TRBV2 with TRBJ1-3, with D unresolved. The V end was cut by 2 bases, the J end by 0 bases, with 5 bases between. The CDR3 runs 14 residues. Germline V gene sequence: CDR1 SNHLY, CDR2 FYNNEI. CDR3 loop: CASSENFSGNTIYF. CDR3 bases: TGTGCCAGCAGTGAAAACTTCTCTGGAAACACCATATATTTT.

This rearrangement joins TRBV9 to TRBJ2-3; maybe TRBD1 (6 bases). Trimming took 2 bases from V and 4 from J, leaving 17 bases between them. Germline CDR1 SGDLS, CDR2 YYNGEE. The CDR3 is made up of 16 amino acids. The CDR3 loop reads CASSVSPGGAADTQYF. CDR3 DNA: TGTGCCAGCAGCGTCTCTCCTGGGGGCGCGGCAGATACGCAGTATTTT.

The gene calls are TRBV25-1 and TRBJ2-5; possibly TRBD2 for D (5 bases). The CDR3 length is 14 residues. Trimming pared 3 bases from V and 5 bases from J, leaving 13 bases between. The germline gives CDR1 MGHDK, CDR2 SYGVNS. This CDR3 is CASSDPRGTETQYF. The CDR3 nucleotides read TGTGCCAGCAGTGATCCCCGGGGTACGGAGACCCAGTACTTC.

CDR3 DNA sequence: TGTGCCATCAGGAGGGGGAGGGATGAGCAGTTCTTC. It codes for CAIRRGRDEQFF. The genes are TRBV10-3 and TRBJ2-1; maybe TRBD2 (7 bases). The V end lost 6 bases, the J end lost 8 bases, and 11 bases lay between the germline ends. This CDR3 contains 12 residues. Per the germline V gene, CDR1 is ENHRY and CDR2 is SYGVKD.

The gene calls are TRBV18 and TRBJ1-2; D may be TRBD1 (5 bases). The germline V gene has CDR1 KGHSH and CDR2 LQKENI. The length of the CDR3 is 13 residues. The V end was cut by 3 bases, the J end by 6 bases, with 11 bases between. The CDR3 protein is CASSPSTADGYTF. The CDR3 DNA sequence: TGTGCCAGCTCACCGTCGACAGCCGATGGCTACACCTTC.

The V and J genes are TRBV6-1 and TRBJ2-1; a possible D gene is TRBD2 (7 bases). This CDR3 has 15 residues. V was shortened by 4 bases and J by 2 bases, with 12 bases between the two germline ends. The germline gives CDR1 MNHNS, CDR2 SASEGT. This chain's CDR3 is CASSGRGGTYNEQFF. CDR3 bases: TGTGCCAGCAGTGGTCGCGGGGGCACCTACAATGAGCAGTTCTTC.

The chain employs TRBV7-9 and TRBJ2-5; D might be TRBD2 (7 bases). The assigned J gene may be wrong: the sequence end matches TRBJ2-7 better. This CDR3 contains 14 residues. The V gene's germline CDR1 is SEHNR and CDR2 FQNEAQ (reference sequence). The CDR3 bases are TGTGCCACCCAAGGGGGGGGACCCTCCTACGAGCAGTACTTC. It yields the protein CATQGGGPSYEQYF.

The CDR3, as DNA: TGTGCCATAGGGACAGATCAAGAGACCCAGTACTTC. Translated, it gives CAIGTDQETQYF. V gene TRBV5-4 combines with J gene TRBJ2-5, with 7 nucleotides matching TRBD1. The CDR3 is 12 residues long. J gave up 2 bases and V 9 bases, and 4 bases lay outside the gene matches. CDR1 is SGHNT, CDR2 YYREEE, per germline (reference sequence).

The chain carries TRBV28 and TRBJ1-1; 8 nucleotides align to TRBD1. In germline, CDR1 is MDHEN, CDR2 SYDVKM. The CDR3 length is 15 residues. J was trimmed by 2 bases and V by 6 bases; bases with no gene match: 8. CDR3 coding DNA: TGTGCCAGCAGACCCTATCCAGGGGGCAACACTGAAGCTTTCTTT. Protein sequence: CASRPYPGGNTEAFF.

This clone was observed a single time. The chain recombines TRBV7-6 with TRBJ2-7; 7 nucleotides align to TRBD2. Losses at the gene ends were 4 bases for V and 5 bases for J; bases not matched to a gene: 8. Germline V gene data show CDR1 as SGHVS and CDR2 as FNYEAQ. This CDR3 is 14 amino acids long. The CDR3 here is CASSSRAGYDEQYF. DNA of the CDR3: TGTGCCAGCAGCTCAAGAGCGGGGTACGACGAGCAGTACTTC.

Written as DNA, the CDR3 is TGCGCCAGCAGTCAATCGATTCCGACAGGGGAAGCCGGGGAGCTGTTTTTT. Translation: CASSQSIPTGEAGELFF. V usage is TRBV23-1 and J usage is TRBJ2-2, with 8 bases fitting TRBD1. TRBV23-1 counts as an open reading frame of uncertain function. V lost 0 bases and J lost 6; bases outside the gene matches: 9. This CDR3 is built from 17 residues.

V usage is TRBV2 and J usage is TRBJ2-7, with 15 bases identical to TRBD2. Looked up from germline, CDR1 is SNHLY and CDR2 is FYNNEI. This CDR3 is built from 16 residues. V shed 8 bases and J 7 bases; nucleotides not matched to a gene: 12. The chain's CDR3 is CASRTSGRAVIEEQYF. CDR3 nucleotides: TGTGCCAGCCGGACTAGCGGGAGGGCCGTAATAGAAGAGCAGTACTTC.

This clone appeared a single time. This chain uses TRBV7-9 with TRBJ2-2, with D tentatively TRBD1 (5 bases). The CDR3 contains 13 residues. The germline V and J ends were trimmed by 4 bases and 6 bases, with 9 bases remaining between them. Germline assignment: CDR1 SEHNR and CDR2 FQNEAQ (reference sequence). CDR3 sequence (DNA): TGTGCCAGCAGCTACCTACAGGCCGGGGAGCTGTTTTTT. Its translation is CASSYLQAGELFF.

This clone was recorded only once. V gene TRBV7-8 combines with J gene TRBJ1-4; TRBD1 aligns across 7 bases. Losses at the gene ends were 4 bases for V and 5 bases for J; bases not matched to a gene: 10. Germline loops: CDR1 SGHVS, CDR2 FQNEAQ. This CDR3 is built from 16 residues. The CDR3 DNA follows: TGTGCCAGCAGCTCAAACGGACAGGTTCCAAATGAAAAACTGTTTTTT. This codes for CASSSNGQVPNEKLFF.

The chain employs TRBV5-1 and TRBJ1-1, with 9 positions matching TRBD1. J was trimmed by 5 bases and V by 3 bases; bases with no gene match: 5. CDR1 SGHRS and CDR2 YFSETQ come from the germline V gene. The CDR3 has 14 amino acids. The CDR3 region has the DNA TGCGCCAGCAGCTCGACAGGGGGTGGGACTGAAGCTTTCTTT. Translating gives CASSSTGGGTEAFF.

The rearrangement joins TRBV9 to TRBJ2-7, with TRBD1 as a possible D gene (6 bases). This CDR3 comprises 14 residues. Germline CDR1 is SGDLS and CDR2 is YYNGEE. V gave up 4 bases and J gave up 5 bases, with 16 bases separating them. The CDR3 DNA reads as TGTGCCAGCAGCTTCTCCGGGACAAACGACGAGCAGTACTTC. It yields the protein CASSFSGTNDEQYF.

This chain connects TRBV7-2 to TRBJ1-6; tentative D call: TRBD1 (5 bases). This CDR3 is built from 14 residues. Germline lookup yields CDR1 SGHTA and CDR2 FQGNSA. V gave up 4 bases and J gave up 9 bases, with 13 bases separating them. CDR3 sequence reads: CASSSRQGASPLHF. The CDR3 DNA reads as TGTGCCAGCAGCTCAAGACAAGGGGCTTCACCCCTCCACTTT.

This clone has a handful of counts. V and J are TRBV4-1 and TRBJ1-5; D is unclear. V lost 0 bases and J lost 5, with 5 bases in between. Germline V gene sequence: CDR1 MGHRA, CDR2 YSYEKL. The CDR3 is 13 amino acids. For the CDR3, the DNA is TGCGCCAGCAGCCAAGAGGCTTATCAGCCCCAGCATTTT. This gives the protein CASSQEAYQPQHF.

The chain carries TRBV28 and TRBJ2-7; 7 positions match TRBD2. CDR3 length equals 15 residues. Trimming took 4 bases from V and 7 from J; bases not matched to a gene: 13. Germline V CDR1 and CDR2: MDHEN, SYDVKM. For the CDR3, the DNA is TGTGCCAGCAGTTCACGAGCGGGATACCGGGCAGAGCAGTACTTC. Protein sequence: CASSSRAGYRAEQYF.

The V gene is TRBV15, the J gene TRBJ2-7; 11 nucleotides line up with TRBD1. Trimming removed 5 bases from V and 3 bases from J; junction bases left unmatched: 6. The CDR3 totals 15 residues. Germline V gives CDR1 LNHNV, CDR2 YYDKDF (reference sequence). CDR3: CATSVGQGAGYEQYF. DNA for the CDR3: TGTGCCACCAGCGTCGGACAGGGGGCAGGCTACGAGCAGTACTTC. The whole variable domain, remainder taken from reference TRBV15 and TRBJ2-7, is DAMVIQNPRYQVTQFGKPVTLSCSQTLNHNVMYWYQQKSSQAPKLLFHYYDKDFNNEADTPDNFQSRRPNTSFCFLDIRSPGLGDTAMYLCATSVGQGAGYEQYFGPGTRLTVT.

The chain combines TRBV18 with TRBJ1-4; 7 bases are shared with TRBD1. The CDR3 covers 16 residues. From germline, CDR1 is KGHSH and CDR2 LQKENI. The V segment lost 5 bases and the J segment 3 bases; nucleotides outside the gene matches: 9. CDR3 loop: CASSSLDRAANEKLFF. DNA for the CDR3: TGTGCCAGCTCATCACTCGACAGGGCAGCTAATGAAAAACTGTTTTTT.

This clone has just a few counts. This rearrangement joins TRBV5-6 to TRBJ1-1; a weak D match, TRBD1 (6 bases). Germline assignment: CDR1 SGHDT and CDR2 YYEEEE. V dropped 2 bases and J dropped 2 bases, with 13 bases sitting between them. The CDR3 is 15 amino acids. The CDR3 sequence is CASSFLTGGNTEAFF. CDR3 nucleotide sequence: TGTGCCAGCAGCTTCCTGACAGGAGGTAACACTGAAGCTTTCTTT.

The chain employs TRBV28 and TRBJ2-7, with 9 bases that match TRBD2. Germline V gene lookup returns CDR1 MDHEN and CDR2 SYDVKM. The ends lost 3 bases at V and 6 bases at J; junction bases unmatched: 12. The CDR3 spans 16 residues. The CDR3 region has the DNA TGTGCCAGCAGTTTGTGGGGCGGGAGGGCCGGGGGCGAGCAGTACTTC. This gives the protein CASSLWGGRAGGEQYF.

The chain carries TRBV9 and TRBJ1-1, with 10 bases lining up with TRBD1. Germline trimming cut 0 bases from V and 4 bases from J; bases unmatched to any gene: 3. This CDR3 is built from 15 residues. CDR1 and CDR2 from the germline V gene are SGDLS and YYNGEE. The CDR3 DNA is TGTGCCAGCAGCGTAGGGACAGGGGGTCGCACTGAAGCTTTCTTT. This sequence encodes CASSVGTGGRTEAFF. Based on the CDR3 plus reference TRBV9 and TRBJ1-1, the full variable domain is DSGVTQTPKHLITATGQRVTLRCSPRSGDLSVYWYQQSLDQGLQFLIQYYNGEERAKGNILERFSAQQFPDLHSELNLSSLELGDSALYFCASSVGTGGRTEAFFGQGTRLTVV.